Each of the 6 T cell receptor beta chains below was sequenced from the same sample in a study of a mutant IDH1 vaccine in newly diagnosed glioma. The assay was immunoSEQ multiplex PCR, and TCRdb's table has in-frame clones only and misses some. Of about 24,000 clones in the sample, 84% were seen once. For these TCRs, the target antigens are not known. Time point described: week 47, end of study. Mutant IDH1 20-mer peptide, at 300 ug, made up each vaccine dose, with topical imiquimod. The sequences come from PBMCs, collected from a glioma patient whose treatment included an IDH1 peptide vaccine. Receptors originate from a middle-aged man with glioma.

The CDR3, as DNA: TGTGCCAGCAGCTTAGGGCAGGGGGCAAATCAGCCCCAGCATTTT. Translation gives CASSLGQGANQPQHF. This rearrangement joins TRBV7-2 to TRBJ1-5; 8 bases line up with TRBD1. The J segment lost 4 bases and the V segment lost 1 base, leaving 3 bases of the junction unmatched. The CDR3 loop spans 15 amino acids. CDR1 is SGHTA and CDR2 is FQGNSA in the germline V gene.

The rearrangement links TRBV13 to TRBJ2-7, with D perhaps TRBD1 or TRBD2 (5 bases each). The germline V and J ends were trimmed by 5 bases and 2 bases, with 10 bases remaining between them. The CDR3 extends over 13 amino acids. Germline V gives CDR1 PRHDT, CDR2 FYEKMQ (reference sequence). CDR3 nucleotides: TGTGCCAGCAGCCCCCCGGGACCCTACGAGCAGTACTTC. Translation gives CASSPPGPYEQYF.

V usage is TRBV28 and J usage is TRBJ2-7, with D possibly TRBD1 on 5 matching bases. The CDR3 is 10 residues long. Germline V CDR1 and CDR2: MDHEN, SYDVKM. V lost 8 bases and J lost 4, with 6 bases in between. Written as DNA, the CDR3 is TGTGCCAGCCACAGGTACGAGCAGTACTTC. Protein: CASHRYEQYF. Together with reference TRBV28 and TRBJ2-7, the CDR3 gives the full variable domain: DVKVTQSSRYLVKRTGEKVFLECVQDMDHENMFWYRQDPGLGLRLIYFSYDVKMKEKGDIPEGYSVSREKKERFSLILESASTNQTSMYLCASHRYEQYFGPGTRLTVT.

This chain connects TRBV5-1 to TRBJ2-5, with TRBD1 matching over 11 bases. The CDR3 totals 16 residues. Germline lookup yields CDR1 SGHRS and CDR2 YFSETQ. After removal of 4 bases from V and 1 base from J, the junction contained 6 bases not matched to a gene. For the CDR3, the DNA is TGCGCCAGCAGCCCAGGACAGGGGGCTGCCCAAGAGACCCAGTACTTC. Protein: CASSPGQGAAQETQYF.

This clone has only one observation. The CDR3, as DNA: TGCGCCAGCAGTGAGTCGACTCGGACAGTACCCTACGAGCAGTACTTC. As protein: CASSESTRTVPYEQYF. The chain links TRBV10-1 to TRBJ2-7; TRBD1 might be the D (6 bases). The CDR3 spans 16 residues. The germline gives CDR1 WNHNN, CDR2 SYGVQD (reference sequence). The V gene lost 0 bases and the J gene lost 2 bases, with 14 bases spanning the gap.

This chain links TRBV19 with TRBJ1-2; 7 nucleotides match TRBD1. The V gene's germline CDR1 is LNHDA and CDR2 SQIVND (reference sequence). V shed 3 bases, J shed 8 bases, and the junction held 12 bases outside the gene matches. CDR3 size: 15 residues. The DNA for the CDR3 is TGTGCCAGTAGTATGTTTGGCGGGACAGCAGGCGGCTACACCTTC. Amino acid sequence: CASSMFGGTAGGYTF.